Listed below are T cell receptor beta chains from one sample, sequenced in a study of regulatory T cells in long-lasting Graves disease. TCRdb itself ran the multiplex PCR reads through MiXCR, one entry per CDR3 protein. The table lists 350,000 to 500,000 distinct CDR3 sequences, roughly a fifth of them singletons. The sequences come from peripheral blood mononuclear cells (PBMCs), collected when the disease was refractory, from a patient treated with antithyroid drugs. All receptors come from a female donor with Graves disease. CDR3s include the opening cysteine and the closing phenylalanine or tryptophan. D genes are given only for firm matches. The size field is filled for only some rows; it gives once, few, many or a size class.

D	V	size	J	DNA	CDR3
TRBD2	TRBV28	many	TRBJ2-4	TGTGCCAGCAGCACCGGGAGCGGGAGACGAAACATTCAGTACTTC	CASSTGSGRRNIQYF
-	TRBV20-1	-	TRBJ2-1	TGCAGTGCTAGGACAGTTTACAATGAGCAGTTCTTC	CSARTVYNEQFF
-	TRBV24-1	-	TRBJ1-5	TGTGCCACCAGGGGAGGACAGTATAGCAATCAGCCCCAGCATTTT	CATRGGQYSNQPQHF
TRBD2	TRBV5-4	many	TRBJ2-5	TGTGCCAGCAGCTTGGCCGGGGGAGGGGAGGAGACCCAGTACTTC	CASSLAGGGEETQYF
-	TRBV28	many	TRBJ2-2	TGTGCCAGCAGTTTTTGGACCGGGGAGCTGTTTTTT	CASSFWTGELFF
-	TRBV27	many	TRBJ1-1	TGTGCCAGCAGTCTTATCGGGGGGGCTTTCTTT	CASSLIGGAFF
-	TRBV2	many	TRBJ2-5	TGTGCCAGCAGTGCTGAGGGCCGGGAGACCCAGTACTTC	CASSAEGRETQYF
-	TRBV25-1	many	TRBJ2-7	TGTGCCAGCAGTGGGGAGGGGGGAAACCGATCCTACGAGCAGTACTTC	CASSGEGGNRSYEQYF
TRBD1	TRBV5-1	few	TRBJ1-1	TGCGCCAGCAGCTTAGGAGACAGGGATGAAGCTTTCTTT	CASSLGDRDEAFF
-	TRBV5-1	-	TRBJ2-5	TGCGCCAGCAGCTTGGTGACAAATCAAGAGACCCAGTACTTC	CASSLVTNQETQYF
-	TRBV6-5	many	TRBJ1-2	TGTGCCAGCAGTTTCCTGGGGAACTATGGCTACACCTTC	CASSFLGNYGYTF
-	TRBV7-2	many	TRBJ1-6	TGTGCCAGCAGCTTAGCGGGCCAGGTTAATTCACCCCTCCACTTT	CASSLAGQVNSPLHF
TRBD2	TRBV4-1	-	TRBJ2-5	TGCGCCAGCAGCCAAGATGGCGGGAGGAACCAGTACTTC	CASSQDGGRNQYF
TRBD2	TRBV7-6	few	TRBJ2-7	TGTGCCAGCAGCCCACGACTAACGGGAGGTCACAACGAGCAGTACTTC	CASSPRLTGGHNEQYF
-	TRBV19	-	TRBJ2-2	TGTGCCAGTAGTATAAGTGGGGAGACGGGAACCGGGGAGCTGTTTTTT	CASSISGETGTGELFF
-	TRBV28	many	TRBJ1-3	TGTGCCAGCAGTTTACGGGTGGTGAGCGGCACCATATATTTT	CASSLRVVSGTIYF
TRBD2	TRBV6-1	few	TRBJ2-7	TGTGCCAGCATCTCTGTGCAGGGACTAGCCTACGAGCAGTACTTC	CASISVQGLAYEQYF
TRBD2	TRBV20-1	many	TRBJ2-7	TGCAGTGTGCGGGAGAGGGACTACGAGCAGTACTTC	CSVRERDYEQYF
TRBD2	TRBV6-2/TRBV6-3	few	TRBJ2-3	TGTGCCAGCGAAGGGGAGGGACTTATCACAGATACGCAGTATTTT	CASEGEGLITDTQYF
TRBD2	TRBV20-1	-	TRBJ2-3	TGCAGTGCGCCGAGGACTAGCGGGACCGCGGGAGATACGCAGTATTTT	CSAPRTSGTAGDTQYF
-	TRBV2	many	TRBJ1-2	TGTGCCAGCAGCCGGAATCATCGCGCGGGGGGTTATGGCTACACCTTC	CASSRNHRAGGYGYTF
-	TRBV7-2	few	TRBJ2-5	TGTGCCAGCAGCTTAGAGACAGCCCAGTACTTC	CASSLETAQYF
-	TRBV14	-	TRBJ1-1	TGTGCCAGCAGCCAAGAAGGCGGACCGCGACTGAACACTGAAGCTTTCTTT	CASSQEGGPRLNTEAFF
TRBD1	TRBV28	many	TRBJ1-1	TGTGCCAGCAGTTTGGGACAGGTTGGGCGTCGCACTGAAGCTTTCTTT	CASSLGQVGRRTEAFF
-	TRBV27	many	TRBJ1-1	TGTGCCAGCAGTTTGGGCAGCAAAGCTTTCTTT	CASSLGSKAFF
-	TRBV6-5	many	TRBJ2-7	TGTGCCAGCAGTTACTCGAGCAACCCTTGGGACCAGTACTTC	CASSYSSNPWDQYF
TRBD1	TRBV15	many	TRBJ1-1	TGTGCCACCAGCAGCAGACAGGGGGGTACTGAAGCTTTCTTT	CATSSRQGGTEAFF
-	TRBV6-4	-	TRBJ2-3	TGTGCCAGCAGTGACTCGAGAGGCAGCGACGATACGCAGTATTTT	CASSDSRGSDDTQYF
TRBD1	TRBV5-1	-	TRBJ2-1	TGCGCCAGCAGCTCGACCGGGACAGGGATAGGTGAGCAGTTCTTC	CASSSTGTGIGEQFF
-	TRBV6-5	many	TRBJ2-7	TGTGCCAGCAGTTTCGGACAGCCCTACGAGCAGTACTTC	CASSFGQPYEQYF
-	TRBV20-1	-	TRBJ2-7	TGCAGTGCTCTACAGGGACACGCTAGAGCCTACGAGCAGTACTTC	CSALQGHARAYEQYF
-	TRBV28	many	TRBJ1-1	TGTGCCAGCAGCTTTTACACTGAAGCTTTCTTT	CASSFYTEAFF
-	TRBV20-1	many	TRBJ2-7	TGCAGTGCCTCCCGACAGAATACCTACGAGCAGTACTTC	CSASRQNTYEQYF
-	TRBV6-1	many	TRBJ2-7	TGTGCCAGCAGGTTCAGGGTCCAGAGCTCCTACGAGCAGTACTTC	CASRFRVQSSYEQYF
-	TRBV2	-	TRBJ2-3	TGTGCCAGTGCCCCACGTCCCCTTAACACAGATACGCAGTATTTT	CASAPRPLNTDTQYF
-	TRBV19	few	TRBJ1-5	TGTGCCAGTAGTATAAACCCTCGCAATCAGCCCCAGCATTTT	CASSINPRNQPQHF
-	TRBV5-1	once	TRBJ1-3	TGCGCCAGCAGCTTGGAAGGGAATGGAAACACCATATATTTT	CASSLEGNGNTIYF
-	TRBV2	many	TRBJ2-7	TGTGCCAGCAGTGCTCTAGTCTCTTACTACGAGCAGTACTTC	CASSALVSYYEQYF
TRBD2	TRBV2	many	TRBJ2-2	TGTGCCAGCAGTGGTAGCGGGACGGTCACCGGGGAGCTGTTTTTT	CASSGSGTVTGELFF
-	TRBV5-1	-	TRBJ1-6	TGCGCCAACAGCTTGGAAGGGTTTGGCAATTCACCCCTCCACTTT	CANSLEGFGNSPLHF
-	TRBV20-1	few	TRBJ2-7	TGCAGTGCTAGTCCAGGAGGAGTCTACGAGCAGTACTTC	CSASPGGVYEQYF